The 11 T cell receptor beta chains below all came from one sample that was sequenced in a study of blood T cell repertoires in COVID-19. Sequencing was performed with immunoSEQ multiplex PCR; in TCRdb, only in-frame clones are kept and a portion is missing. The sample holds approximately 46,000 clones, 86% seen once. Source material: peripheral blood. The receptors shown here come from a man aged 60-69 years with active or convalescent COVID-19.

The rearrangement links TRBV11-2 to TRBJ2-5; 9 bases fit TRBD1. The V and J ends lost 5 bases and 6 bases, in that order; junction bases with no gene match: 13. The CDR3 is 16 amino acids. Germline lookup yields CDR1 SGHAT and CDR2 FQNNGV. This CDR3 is CASSPRTGQGSKTQYF. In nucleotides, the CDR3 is TGTGCCAGCAGCCCACGTACCGGACAGGGGAGCAAGACCCAGTACTTC.

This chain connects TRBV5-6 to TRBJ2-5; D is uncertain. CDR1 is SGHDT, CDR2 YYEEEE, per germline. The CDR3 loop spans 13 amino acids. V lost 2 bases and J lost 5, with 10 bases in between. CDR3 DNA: TGTGCCAGCAGCTTTATAACGGTCGAGACCCAGTACTTC. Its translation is CASSFITVETQYF.

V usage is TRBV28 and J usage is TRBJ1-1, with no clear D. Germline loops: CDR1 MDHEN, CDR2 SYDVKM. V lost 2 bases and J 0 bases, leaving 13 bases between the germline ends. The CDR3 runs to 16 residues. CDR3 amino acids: CASSLTTEIMNTEAFF. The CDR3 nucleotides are TGTGCCAGCAGTTTAACCACAGAAATCATGAACACTGAAGCTTTCTTT.

CDR3 DNA sequence: TGTGCCAGCAGTTTGTACGGGGGAGGGGGGGCACCCCTCCACTTT. Amino acid sequence: CASSLYGGGGAPLHF. The chain joins TRBV28 to TRBJ1-6, with a weak D call TRBD1 (6 bases). The CDR3 is 15 amino acids. Trimming stripped 3 bases from V and 11 bases from J, with 17 bases between. Germline-derived CDR1 and CDR2 are MDHEN and SYDVKM.

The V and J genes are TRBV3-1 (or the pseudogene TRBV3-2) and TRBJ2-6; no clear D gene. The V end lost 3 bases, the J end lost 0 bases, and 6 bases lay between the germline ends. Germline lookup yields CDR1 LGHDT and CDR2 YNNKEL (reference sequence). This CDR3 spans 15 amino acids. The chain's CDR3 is CASSQASSGANVLTF. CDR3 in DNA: TGTGCCAGCAGCCAGGCTAGCTCTGGGGCCAACGTCCTGACTTTC.

CDR3 loop: CSGALEYEQYF. CDR3 DNA: TGCAGCGGTGCTCTAGAATACGAGCAGTACTTC. The chain uses TRBV29-1 and TRBJ2-7; D unresolved. CDR1 is SQVTM, CDR2 ANQGSEA, per germline. V lost 7 bases and J 4 bases, leaving 11 bases between the germline ends. This CDR3 has 11 residues.

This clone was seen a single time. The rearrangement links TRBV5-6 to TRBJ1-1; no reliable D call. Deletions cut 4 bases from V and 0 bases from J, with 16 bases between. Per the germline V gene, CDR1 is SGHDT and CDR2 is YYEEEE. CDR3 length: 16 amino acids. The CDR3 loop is CASSPKRLRVNTEAFF. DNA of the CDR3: TGTGCCAGCAGCCCTAAACGACTCCGGGTGAACACTGAAGCTTTCTTT.

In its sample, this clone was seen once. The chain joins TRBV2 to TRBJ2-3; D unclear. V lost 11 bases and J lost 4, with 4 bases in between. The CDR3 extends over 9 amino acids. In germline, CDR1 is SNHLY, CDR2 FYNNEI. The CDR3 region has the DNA TGTGCCGGCCCAGATACGCAGTATTTT. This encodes CAGPDTQYF.

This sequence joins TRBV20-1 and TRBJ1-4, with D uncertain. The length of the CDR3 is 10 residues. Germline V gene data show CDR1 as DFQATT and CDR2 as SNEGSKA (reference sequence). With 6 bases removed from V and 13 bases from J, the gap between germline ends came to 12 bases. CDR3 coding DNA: TGCAGTGCCATAGAGGAGGGACTGTTTTTT. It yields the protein CSAIEEGLFF.

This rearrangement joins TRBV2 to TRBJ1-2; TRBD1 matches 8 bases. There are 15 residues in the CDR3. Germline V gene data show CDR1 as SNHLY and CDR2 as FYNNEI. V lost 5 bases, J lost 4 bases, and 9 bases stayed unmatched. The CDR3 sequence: CASSQQGAAIYGYTF. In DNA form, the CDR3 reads TGTGCCAGCAGTCAGCAGGGGGCGGCTATCTATGGCTACACCTTC.

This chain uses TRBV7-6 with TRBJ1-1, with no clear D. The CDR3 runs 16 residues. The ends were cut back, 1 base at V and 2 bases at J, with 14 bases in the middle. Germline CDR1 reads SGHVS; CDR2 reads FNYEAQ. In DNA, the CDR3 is TGTGCCAGCAGCTTAGGTCGGTTTGAGGGTAACACTGAAGCTTTCTTT. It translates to CASSLGRFEGNTEAFF.